The subject of this entry is one T cell receptor (beta chain). Trimming took 5 bases from V and 0 from J, leaving 13 bases between them. This CDR3 spans 14 amino acids. Per germline, CDR1 DFQATT and CDR2 SNEGSKA (reference sequence). The data are from a study of patients and donors after allogeneic stem cell transplantation. TCRdb reanalysed the RT-PCR reads using MiXCR and keeps one entry per CDR3 protein. The sample holds about 960,000 distinct CDR3 sequences, about 20% seen once. Material: blood, either unsorted or a sorted T cell fraction (not recorded which). This TCR was sampled from a human donor who was either an allogeneic HSCT recipient or a stem cell or donor lymphocyte infusion donor (not recorded which). It is not recorded whose cells these are; they may come from a transplant donor. The chain joins TRBV20-1 to TRBJ1-1, with D possibly TRBD1 on 5 matching bases. The CDR3 nucleotides are TGCAGTGCTGGGGCGGGGGGGTTGAACACTGAAGCTTTCTTT. As protein: CSAGAGGLNTEAFF.